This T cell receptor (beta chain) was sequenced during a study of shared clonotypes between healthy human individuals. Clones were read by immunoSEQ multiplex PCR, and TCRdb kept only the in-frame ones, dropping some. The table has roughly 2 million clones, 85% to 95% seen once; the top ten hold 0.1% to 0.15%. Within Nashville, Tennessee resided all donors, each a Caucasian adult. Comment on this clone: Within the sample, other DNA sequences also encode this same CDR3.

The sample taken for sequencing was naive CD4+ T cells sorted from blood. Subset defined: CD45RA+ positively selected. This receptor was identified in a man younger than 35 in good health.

The CDR3 here is CASGGGGTEAFF. CDR3 bases: TGTGCCAGCGGAGGAGGTGGGACTGAAGCTTTCTTT. The rearrangement uses TRBV28 and TRBJ1-1; no clear D gene. V was pared by 8 bases and J by 5 bases, with 12 bases between. The CDR3 runs to 12 residues. Germline V lookup: CDR1 MDHEN, CDR2 SYDVKM.